This passage covers 32 T cell receptor beta chains from one sample sequenced in a study of monozygotic twins with inflammatory bowel disease. No DNA is given; TCRdb re-called the 5' RACE reads and lists each CDR3 protein once. The sample's table shows under 150,000 distinct CDR3 sequences. Sequences were obtained from blood. Receptors originate from a human donor with ulcerative colitis or Crohn's disease, or a healthy co-twin of an affected twin (not recorded which).

The gene calls are TRBV6-2 or TRBV6-3 and TRBJ2-1; without DNA, the TCRdb call of TRBD2 cannot be checked. The CDR3 runs 13 residues. Germline V gives CDR1 MNHEY, CDR2 SVGEGT. This CDR3 is CASNPEPDNEQFF.

The chain combines TRBV5-1 with TRBJ2-3; absent DNA, TCRdb's TRBD1 call cannot be checked. The CDR3 totals 15 residues. The germline CDR1 and CDR2 sequences are SGHRS and YFSETQ. This CDR3 is CASSSLGGRTDTQYF.

V usage is TRBV7-2 and J usage is TRBJ1-6; TCRdb's D call, TRBD1, is unchecked because there is no DNA. This CDR3 has 14 amino acids. Germline V CDR1 and CDR2: SGHTA, FQGNSA. CDR3 protein: CASSQNMGGESLHF.

This chain uses TRBV5-1 with TRBJ2-5; the TCRdb call, TRBD1, lacks DNA for checking. Germline V gene sequence: CDR1 SGHRS, CDR2 YFSETQ. The CDR3 runs 14 residues. Here the CDR3 reads CASTRTDRQETQYF.

V usage is TRBV6-5 and J usage is TRBJ2-7; TCRdb selects TRBD2, and the lack of DNA leaves this call unchecked. Germline V gene lookup returns CDR1 MNHEY and CDR2 SVGAGI. This CDR3 comprises 16 residues. The CDR3 loop reads CASSYSIWGRRDEQYF.

The V call is TRBV7-2, the J call TRBJ2-1; with no DNA, the TCRdb D assignment of TRBD1 cannot be verified. The CDR3 sequence is 13 residues long. The germline V gene has CDR1 SGHTA and CDR2 FQGNSA. The CDR3 sequence is CASSIRDRREQFF.

V gene TRBV30 combines with J gene TRBJ1-6; the TRBD1 assignment by TCRdb is unverifiable without DNA. CDR3 length equals 16 residues. Per germline, CDR1 GTSNPN and CDR2 SVGIG (reference sequence). The CDR3 here is CAWSPPGGSYNSPLHF.

V and J are TRBV5-1 and TRBJ1-4; there is no DNA to check the TCRdb D call of TRBD1. The length of the CDR3 is 14 residues. From germline, CDR1 is SGHRS and CDR2 YFSETQ. CDR3 sequence: CASSLGTENEKLFF.

J is TRBJ1-1 and V is TRBV6-2 or TRBV6-3; TCRdb indicates TRBD1, and absent DNA this call remains unverified. CDR1 is MNHEY, CDR2 SVGEGT, per germline. The length of the CDR3 is 17 residues. The CDR3 loop is CASSLPFSWGRNTEAFF.

The chain combines TRBV7-2 with TRBJ1-5. This CDR3 region has 17 residues. Germline lookup yields CDR1 SGHTA and CDR2 FQGNSA. CDR3 residues: CASSLATFVNSNQPQHF.

This chain uses TRBV12-3 or TRBV12-4 with TRBJ2-2; lacking DNA, the TRBD1 call made by TCRdb goes unchecked. The CDR3 runs to 20 residues. The CDR3 sequence is CASRNPGGAPNTTNTGELFF.

The V call is TRBV5-1, the J call TRBJ1-2; the TCRdb D gene call, TRBD1, has no DNA to confirm it. Germline values: CDR1 SGHRS, CDR2 YFSETQ. This CDR3 is built from 17 residues. CDR3 sequence reads: CASSLFYMGTGVGGYTF.

The V call is TRBV6-5, the J call TRBJ1-5; TCRdb indicates TRBD1, and absent DNA this call remains unverified. Germline V gene sequence: CDR1 MNHEY, CDR2 SVGAGI. This CDR3 has 15 amino acids. The chain's CDR3 is CASSSAEGVGQPQHF.

This rearrangement joins TRBV20-1 to TRBJ2-1; TCRdb returns TRBD2, unconfirmable since there is no DNA. The germline gives CDR1 DFQATT, CDR2 SNEGSKA (reference sequence). The CDR3 has 18 amino acids. The CDR3 protein is CSARPPTSGGAKVGEQFF.

The rearrangement joins TRBV11-3 to TRBJ2-3; TCRdb's D call of TRBD1 is untestable without DNA. The length of the CDR3 is 17 residues. Germline V gene data show CDR1 as SGHNT and CDR2 as YENEEA. CDR3 loop: CASSLRPAGASGDTQYF.

The chain is built from TRBV18 and TRBJ2-7. Looked up from germline, CDR1 is KGHSH and CDR2 is LQKENI. CDR3 length: 15 residues. CDR3 amino acids: CASSPPITRAYEQYF.

The CDR3 region is CASSLKPLTGGGNTIYF. The chain is built from TRBV27 and TRBJ1-3; checking the TCRdb D call of TRBD1 is not possible without DNA. Germline-derived CDR1 and CDR2 are MNHEY and SMNVEV (reference sequence). CDR3 length: 17 residues.

The chain is built from TRBV19 and TRBJ2-3; TCRdb picks TRBD2, but there is no DNA to check that call. The CDR3 runs to 16 residues. The germline gives CDR1 LNHDA, CDR2 SQIVND (reference sequence). CDR3 protein: CASSTGGRGAADTQYF.

The chain uses TRBV7-3 and TRBJ2-2. This CDR3 comprises 14 residues. Germline V gives CDR1 SGHTA, CDR2 FQGTGA. The CDR3 region is CASSLSGNTGELFF.

The V call is TRBV4-1, the J call TRBJ1-2; TCRdb's D call of TRBD1 is untestable without DNA. In germline, CDR1 is MGHRA, CDR2 YSYEKL. The CDR3 spans 16 residues. CDR3 sequence reads: CASSQDYPRVNYGYTF.

The J gene is TRBJ2-7, the V gene TRBV6-5. CDR1 is MNHEY and CDR2 is SVGAGI in the germline V gene. This CDR3 contains 13 residues. This chain's CDR3 is CASSYSSVVEQYF.

This chain joins TRBV25-1 and TRBJ2-1; there is no DNA to check the TCRdb D call of TRBD1. This CDR3 spans 17 amino acids. CDR1 MGHDK and CDR2 SYGVNS come from the germline V gene. CDR3 in amino acids: CASSPSVGDPDYNEQFF.

The rearrangement links TRBV11-1 to TRBJ1-6. Germline V CDR1 and CDR2: SGHAT, FQDESV (reference sequence). This CDR3 region has 14 residues. The CDR3: CASSISGINSPLHF.

The gene calls are TRBV20-1 and TRBJ1-2; TCRdb gives TRBD1 as the D gene, but with no DNA this cannot be confirmed. Germline V lookup: CDR1 DFQATT, CDR2 SNEGSKA (reference sequence). The CDR3 consists of 13 residues. The CDR3 reads CSARGQGYGGYTF.

CDR3: CSAPGLAGVHKSYEQYF. V gene TRBV20-1 combines with J gene TRBJ2-7; TCRdb lists TRBD2, though no DNA is available to test this call. Germline CDR1 is DFQATT and CDR2 is SNEGSKA (reference sequence). The CDR3 runs 17 residues.

The chain couples TRBV7-3 to TRBJ1-1. Looked up from germline, CDR1 is SGHTA and CDR2 is FQGTGA. There are 13 residues in the CDR3. The CDR3 here is CASSPGLNTEAFF. Drawing the rest from reference TRBV7-3 and TRBJ1-1, the complete variable domain is GAGVSQTPSNKVTEKGKYVELRCDPISGHTALYWYRQSLGQGPEFLIYFQGTGAADDSGLPNDRFFAVRPEGSVSTLKIQRTERGDSAVYLCASSPGLNTEAFFGQGTRLTVV.

V is TRBV20-1 and J is TRBJ2-3; TCRdb outputs TRBD2, but without DNA this stays unchecked. The CDR3 length is 15 residues. Per germline, CDR1 DFQATT and CDR2 SNEGSKA (reference sequence). CDR3 residues: CSATSTGGLTDTQYF.

The genes are TRBV7-2 and TRBJ2-5; TCRdb's assignment of TRBD1 cannot be checked, as there is no DNA. Germline assignment: CDR1 SGHTA and CDR2 FQGNSA. The CDR3 is 14 amino acids. CDR3 region: CASSLGAARETQYF. The complete variable domain, with remaining parts taken from reference TRBV7-2 and TRBJ2-5, reads GAGVSQSPSNKVTEKGKDVELRCDPISGHTALYWYRQSLGQGLEFLIYFQGNSAPDKSGLPSDRFSAERTGGSVSTLTIQRTQQEDSAVYLCASSLGAARETQYFGPGTRLLVL.

The rearrangement uses TRBV12-3 or TRBV12-4 and TRBJ2-1; TCRdb indicates TRBD1, and absent DNA this call remains unverified. The CDR3 loop spans 13 amino acids. CDR3 region: CASSPGGYNEQFF.

V usage is TRBV7-2 and J usage is TRBJ2-1. The germline V gene has CDR1 SGHTA and CDR2 FQGNSA. The CDR3 runs to 17 residues. CDR3 sequence: CASSRTPNRATYNEQFF. Full variable domain (missing parts from reference TRBV7-2 and TRBJ2-1): GAGVSQSPSNKVTEKGKDVELRCDPISGHTALYWYRQSLGQGLEFLIYFQGNSAPDKSGLPSDRFSAERTGGSVSTLTIQRTQQEDSAVYLCASSRTPNRATYNEQFFGPGTRLTVL.

The chain has TRBV7-2 and TRBJ2-5. This CDR3 is built from 13 residues. Germline V gene sequence: CDR1 SGHTA, CDR2 FQGNSA. The CDR3 spells CASSLDLWETQYF.

The rearrangement joins TRBV15 to TRBJ2-1; with no DNA, the TCRdb D assignment of TRBD2 cannot be verified. The germline CDR1 and CDR2 sequences are LNHNV and YYDKDF (reference sequence). The CDR3 loop spans 17 amino acids. CDR3 in amino acids: CATSRDPSSLTYNEQFF.